Listed below are T cell receptor beta chains from one sample, sequenced in a study of technical replicates of blood from a few donors. Libraries were prepared by immunoSEQ multiplex PCR; TCRdb keeps only in-frame clonotypes and omits some of them. The table lists over 80,000 clones, approximately 96% of them singletons. Sequenced material: T cells isolated from PBMCs. The origin of the receptors is a human donor in good health. The conserved cysteine and the conserved F or W are not part of the CDR3 here. The D gene is left open where the match is weak.

V: TRBV19; J: TRBJ1-3; D: TRBD1; CDR3: ASGDRGRLGSGNTIY
V: TRBV2; J: TRBJ1-1; D: TRBD1; CDR3: ASRGISTGDTEAF
V: TRBV5-1; J: TRBJ2-5; D: TRBD2; CDR3: ASRTSGAYQETQY
V: TRBV7-3; J: TRBJ2-1; D: NA; CDR3: ASSPPPYRSYNEQF
V: TRBV7-3; J: TRBJ2-1; D: NA; CDR3: ASSLSSNEQF
V: TRBV19; J: TRBJ2-2; D: NA; CDR3: ASSWTNTGELF
V: TRBV9; J: TRBJ2-7; D: TRBD1; CDR3: ASSPGQGASSYEQY
V: TRBV4-2; J: TRBJ2-3; D: TRBD2; CDR3: ASSPGTTTDTQY
V: TRBV6-1; J: TRBJ2-7; D: TRBD2; CDR3: ASKAGRDEQY
V: TRBV14; J: TRBJ2-1; D: NA; CDR3: ASRPGSGEQF
V: TRBV6-6; J: TRBJ1-5; D: NA; CDR3: ASRLQGFGNQPQH
V: TRBV2; J: TRBJ1-5; D: NA; CDR3: ASSDGGNQPQH
V: TRBV7-8; J: TRBJ2-7; D: NA; CDR3: ASSLAPGVHPY
V: TRBV25-1; J: TRBJ2-2; D: NA; CDR3: ASSLTANTGELF
V: TRBV14; J: TRBJ1-2; D: NA; CDR3: ASSQVYYGYT
V: TRBV13; J: TRBJ2-3; D: NA; CDR3: ASSLDEGTTTQY
V: TRBV30; J: TRBJ2-2; D: TRBD2; CDR3: AWSWAAGGHRGTGELF
V: TRBV6-5; J: TRBJ2-7; D: NA; CDR3: ASSSHISGSYEQY
V: TRBV4-3; J: TRBJ2-7; D: NA; CDR3: ASSQEWGVLPYEQY
V: TRBV9; J: TRBJ1-1; D: TRBD1; CDR3: ASSALSQGQGAPF
V: TRBV9; J: TRBJ2-1; D: TRBD2; CDR3: ASSVGLAGVNEQF
V: TRBV7-9; J: TRBJ2-1; D: TRBD2; CDR3: ASSPLTGTSGSINEQF
V: TRBV19; J: TRBJ2-7; D: TRBD2; CDR3: ASSISLAGVNEQY
V: TRBV7-2; J: TRBJ1-3; D: TRBD1; CDR3: ASSFMTQGAGNTIY
V: TRBV2; J: TRBJ2-5; D: NA; CDR3: ASTGAGAWETQY
V: TRBV4-3; J: TRBJ1-1; D: NA; CDR3: ASSQGGPTEAF
V: TRBV30; J: TRBJ1-4; D: NA; CDR3: AWSSPGQSEKLF
V: TRBV19; J: TRBJ1-4; D: TRBD1; CDR3: ASTLTGGNEKLF
V: TRBV4-1; J: TRBJ2-7; D: TRBD2; CDR3: ASSQDLREGYEQY
V: TRBV28; J: TRBJ1-5; D: TRBD1; CDR3: ASSRTGGKNQPQH
V: TRBV7-2; J: TRBJ2-1; D: NA; CDR3: ASSFYRSYNEQF
V: TRBV7-2; J: TRBJ2-7; D: NA; CDR3: ASSTGWEQY
V: TRBV14; J: TRBJ2-4; D: TRBD1; CDR3: ASSQDPGQGNIQY
V: TRBV30; J: TRBJ1-1; D: NA; CDR3: AWSRNTEAF
V: TRBV19; J: TRBJ2-7; D: TRBD2; CDR3: ASSIGTSAYEQY
V: TRBV28; J: TRBJ1-1; D: TRBD1; CDR3: ASSPRTGRMNTEAF
V: TRBV28; J: TRBJ2-1; D: NA; CDR3: ASSLVETGAHEQF
V: TRBV7-9; J: TRBJ1-1; D: NA; CDR3: ASSLSDVEAF
V: TRBV6-6; J: TRBJ2-7; D: NA; CDR3: ASSANRDRLNEQY
V: TRBV27; J: TRBJ1-5; D: NA; CDR3: ASSLGSDQPQH
V: TRBV6-6; J: TRBJ2-5; D: NA; CDR3: ASRLDLRDQY
V: TRBV5-1; J: TRBJ2-1; D: TRBD1; CDR3: ASSVEDREVFNEQF
V: TRBV19; J: TRBJ2-1; D: TRBD2; CDR3: ASSIQREFNNEQF
V: TRBV6-6; J: TRBJ1-2; D: NA; CDR3: ASSTMEQGTVYGYT
V: TRBV9; J: TRBJ2-1; D: TRBD2; CDR3: ASSVESGNYNEQF